A selection of T cell receptor beta chains follows, all from one sample in a study of cytomegalovirus exposure and HLA in healthy donors. Clones were sequenced by immunoSEQ multiplex PCR, and TCRdb holds only the in-frame ones, with some missing. Of about 160,000 clones in the sample, roughly 83% were seen once. The sample consisted of PBMCs. These receptors all come from a man aged 25 to 45 in good health and CMV-seronegative. Both conserved end residues are part of each CDR3. Fields, in order: J gene, D gene, V gene, clone size, CDR3 protein, CDR3 DNA. D genes are given only for firm matches. Expanded clones get a size class; other rows say once, few or many, or leave the size out.

TRBJ2-3,NA,TRBV7-2,NA,CASSPRDF,TGTGCCAGCAGCCCGAGGGATTTT
TRBJ2-1,TRBD2,TRBV5-5,NA,CASSLFGGRLDEQFF,TGTGCCAGCAGCTTGTTTGGCGGGAGATTGGATGAGCAGTTCTTC
TRBJ2-7,NA,TRBV11-3,NA,CASSFPLVNPYEQYF,TGTGCCAGCAGCTTTCCGTTAGTGAATCCCTACGAGCAGTACTTC
TRBJ2-7,TRBD2,TRBV4-2,NA,CASSQEGVAGGYEQYF,TGTGCCAGCAGCCAAGAAGGTGTCGCGGGGGGCTACGAGCAGTACTTC
TRBJ2-5,TRBD1,TRBV5-1,NA,CASSLKTGVETQYF,TGCGCCAGCAGCTTAAAGACAGGGGTAGAGACCCAGTACTTC
TRBJ1-5,NA,TRBV15,NA,CATSSHFTGMENQPQHF,TGTGCCACCAGCAGTCACTTTACAGGGATGGAGAATCAGCCCCAGCATTTT
TRBJ2-3,NA,TRBV21-1,NA,CASSKEGSSGRDLDTQYF,TGTGCCAGCAGCAAAGAGGGGTCTAGCGGGAGAGACTTGGATACGCAGTATTTT
TRBJ1-5,NA,TRBV5-4,medium-sized,CASSSGGNQPQHF,TGTGCCAGCAGCTCAGGGGGCAATCAGCCCCAGCATTTT
TRBJ2-1,TRBD2,TRBV6-5,NA,CASSPRLAGVTEQFF,TGTGCCAGCAGTCCCCGGCTAGCGGGAGTCACTGAGCAGTTCTTC
TRBJ1-6,TRBD1,TRBV2,few,CASSSSGQGNSPLHF,TGTGCCAGCAGTTCGTCGGGACAGGGGAATTCACCCCTCCACTTT
TRBJ2-3,TRBD2,TRBV10-3,NA,CAISPGTSGSVDTQYF,TGTGCCATCAGTCCCGGGACTAGCGGGTCAGTGGATACGCAGTATTTT
TRBJ1-6,TRBD1,TRBV2,NA,CASFLGPGNRGGSPLHF,TGTGCCAGCTTCCTGGGGCCGGGGAACAGGGGTGGTTCACCCCTCCACTTT
TRBJ2-1,TRBD2,TRBV15,NA,CATRGGPINEQFF,TGTGCCACCCGGGGGGGGCCCATCAATGAGCAGTTCTTC
TRBJ2-7,NA,TRBV6-6,NA,CASRRGSNYEQYF,TGTGCCAGCCGAAGGGGTTCGAACTACGAGCAGTACTTC
TRBJ2-1,NA,TRBV27,NA,CASSLSNSNNEQFF,TGTGCCAGCAGTTTATCGAACTCTAACAATGAGCAGTTCTTC
TRBJ2-5,NA,TRBV2,few,CASSRDKGGGQTQYF,TGTGCCAGCAGCCGGGACAAGGGAGGGGGACAGACCCAGTACTTC
TRBJ1-3,NA,TRBV29-1,once,CSVADSSGNTIYF,TGCAGCGTCGCGGACAGCTCTGGAAACACCATATATTTT
TRBJ1-5,NA,TRBV6-1,NA,CASSPGADYQPQHF,TGTGCCAGCAGTCCAGGGGCCGATTATCAGCCCCAGCATTTT
TRBJ2-7,TRBD1,TRBV7-9,few,CASSTMGQGAYEQYF,TGTGCCAGCAGCACTATGGGACAGGGGGCCTACGAGCAGTACTTC
TRBJ1-3,TRBD1,TRBV5-4,few,CASSSRDSGNTIYF,TGTGCCAGCAGCTCCCGGGACAGTGGAAACACCATATATTTT
TRBJ1-2,TRBD1,TRBV4-1,NA,CASSQLTGAGGLGQGYTF,TGCGCCAGCAGCCAACTGACCGGGGCAGGGGGCCTTGGACAAGGCTACACCTTC
TRBJ2-7,TRBD2,TRBV29-1,NA,CSVATSGSNEQYF,TGCAGCGTGGCAACTAGCGGGAGTAACGAGCAGTACTTC
TRBJ1-1,TRBD1,TRBV5-1,NA,CASSSLPGQGVSAFF,TGCGCCAGCAGCTCCCTCCCTGGACAGGGCGTATCGGCTTTCTTT
TRBJ1-6,NA,TRBV7-9,once,CASSLAGDNSPLHF,TGTGCCAGCAGCTTGGCGGGTGATAATTCACCCCTCCACTTT
TRBJ2-5,NA,TRBV6-5,NA,CASSYLVDPPAQYF,TGTGCCAGCAGTTACTTAGTTGATCCCCCGGCCCAGTACTTC
TRBJ1-2,TRBD1,TRBV28,NA,CASRPAGGHGYTF,TGTGCCAGCAGGCCTGCAGGGGGGCATGGCTACACCTTC
TRBJ1-6,NA,TRBV5-1,NA,CASSLVGGRSGSPLHF,TGCGCCAGCAGCTTGGTCGGGGGTAGGTCGGGTTCACCCCTCCACTTT
TRBJ2-7,NA,TRBV30,NA,CAWSSGAGREQYF,TGTGCCTGGAGTTCAGGGGCAGGCCGCGAGCAGTACTTC
TRBJ2-5,NA,TRBV18,NA,CASSPRAPQETQYF,TGTGCCAGCTCACCACGGGCACCTCAAGAGACCCAGTACTTC
TRBJ1-2,TRBD1,TRBV11-2,NA,CASSLSSQGYYGYTF,TGTGCCAGCAGCTTATCCTCACAGGGGTACTATGGCTACACCTTC
TRBJ2-1,TRBD2,TRBV14,NA,CASSTLPGLDYNEQFF,TGTGCCAGCAGCACCCTCCCGGGACTAGACTACAATGAGCAGTTCTTC
TRBJ1-3,NA,TRBV5-4,few,CASSVGQVSSGNTIYF,TGTGCCAGCAGCGTGGGACAAGTGAGCTCTGGAAACACCATATATTTT
TRBJ2-1,TRBD1,TRBV5-1,NA,CASSLAGQAYNEQFF,TGCGCCAGCAGCTTGGCAGGACAGGCTTACAATGAGCAGTTCTTC
TRBJ1-2,TRBD1,TRBV5-1,NA,CASSLVRRQGHGYTF,TGCGCCAGCAGCTTGGTGCGGAGACAGGGCCATGGCTACACCTTC
TRBJ1-5,TRBD1,TRBV10-3,once,CAISADRAYQPQHF,TGTGCCATCAGTGCGGACAGGGCCTATCAGCCCCAGCATTTT
TRBJ2-1,TRBD1,TRBV27,NA,CASSFRDSYPYNEQFF,TGTGCCAGCAGTTTCAGGGACAGTTACCCCTACAATGAGCAGTTCTTC
TRBJ2-7,NA,TRBV7-6,once,CASSSYTGTTYEQYF,TGTGCCAGCAGCTCGTACACGGGGACAACTTACGAGCAGTACTTC
TRBJ2-3,TRBD2,TRBV6-1,once,CASSARTSGRYTQYF,TGTGCCAGCAGTGCTCGGACTAGCGGACGGTATACGCAGTATTTT
TRBJ2-2,NA,TRBV7-8,NA,CASSSFISTGELFF,TGTGCCAGCAGCTCTTTTATCAGCACCGGGGAGCTGTTTTTT
TRBJ1-1,TRBD1,TRBV11-3,NA,CASSEGTGEAFF,TGTGCCAGCAGCGAAGGGACAGGCGAAGCTTTCTTT
TRBJ2-7,NA,TRBV18,NA,CASSYTGKQDEQYF,TGTGCCAGCTCATATACCGGTAAACAGGACGAGCAGTACTTC
TRBJ2-7,TRBD1,TRBV2,NA,CASKDRESSYEQYF,TGTGCCAGCAAGGACAGGGAGAGCTCCTACGAGCAGTACTTC
TRBJ2-1,TRBD2,TRBV5-1,NA,CASSLGLAAFDEQFF,TGCGCCAGCAGCTTGGGGCTAGCGGCTTTCGATGAGCAGTTCTTC
TRBJ2-5,TRBD1,TRBV7-8,NA,CASSLQGAEQETQYF,TGTGCCAGCAGCTTGCAGGGGGCAGAACAAGAGACCCAGTACTTC
TRBJ2-7,NA,TRBV9,once,CASSVASSDTYEQYF,TGTGCCAGCAGCGTAGCTAGTTCGGACACCTACGAGCAGTACTTC
TRBJ2-1,TRBD2,TRBV13,once,CASSFRKKTSDEQFF,TGTGCCAGCAGCTTCCGTAAAAAGACTAGCGATGAGCAGTTCTTC
TRBJ2-7,NA,TRBV15,NA,CATSRDKTVPQYF,TGTGCCACCAGCAGAGATAAGACAGTCCCGCAGTACTTC
TRBJ1-1,NA,TRBV5-1,NA,CASSGGHLNTEAFF,TGCGCCAGCAGCGGGGGACACTTGAACACTGAAGCTTTCTTT
TRBJ2-4,TRBD2,TRBV9,NA,CASSVGETRLAGVSKNIQYF,TGTGCCAGCAGCGTAGGCGAAACAAGACTAGCGGGAGTATCCAAAAACATTCAGTACTTC
TRBJ1-5,TRBD1,TRBV27,NA,CASSFEGQGDQPQHF,TGTGCCAGCAGTTTCGAGGGACAGGGGGATCAGCCCCAGCATTTT
TRBJ1-1,TRBD1,TRBV28,NA,CASSAGGQGDPEAFF,TGTGCCAGCAGTGCCGGAGGACAGGGAGACCCTGAAGCTTTCTTT
TRBJ2-5,TRBD2,TRBV2,NA,CASRDAGGGGKETQYF,TGTGCCAGCAGGGACGCGGGGGGGGGAGGAAAAGAGACCCAGTACTTC
TRBJ1-2,TRBD1,TRBV6-1,NA,CAVDRVGGYTF,TGTGCCGTAGACAGGGTCGGAGGCTACACCTTC
TRBJ2-7,TRBD1,TRBV25-1,NA,CASSDRPGQGLPHEQYF,TGTGCCAGCAGTGATCGCCCCGGACAGGGCCTACCCCACGAGCAGTACTTC